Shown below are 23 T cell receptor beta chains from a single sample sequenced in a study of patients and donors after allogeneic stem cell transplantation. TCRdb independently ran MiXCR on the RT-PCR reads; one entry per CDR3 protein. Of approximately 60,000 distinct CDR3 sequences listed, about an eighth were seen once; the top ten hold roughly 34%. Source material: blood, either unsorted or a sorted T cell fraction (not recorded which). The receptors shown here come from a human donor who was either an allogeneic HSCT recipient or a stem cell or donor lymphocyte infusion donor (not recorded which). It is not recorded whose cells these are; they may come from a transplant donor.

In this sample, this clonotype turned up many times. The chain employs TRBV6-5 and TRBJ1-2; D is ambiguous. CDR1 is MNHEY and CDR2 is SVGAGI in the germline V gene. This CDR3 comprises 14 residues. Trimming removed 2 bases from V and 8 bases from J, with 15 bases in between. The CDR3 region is CASSYIGGVNGYTF. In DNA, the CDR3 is TGTGCCAGCAGTTACATTGGAGGAGTGAACGGCTACACCTTC.

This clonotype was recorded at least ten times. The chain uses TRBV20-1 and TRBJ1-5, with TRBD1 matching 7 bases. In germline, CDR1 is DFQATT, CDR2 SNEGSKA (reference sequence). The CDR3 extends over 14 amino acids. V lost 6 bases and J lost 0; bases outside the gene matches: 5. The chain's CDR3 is CSARGQTSNQPQHF. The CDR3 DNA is TGCAGTGCCAGGGGACAGACTAGCAATCAGCCCCAGCATTTT.

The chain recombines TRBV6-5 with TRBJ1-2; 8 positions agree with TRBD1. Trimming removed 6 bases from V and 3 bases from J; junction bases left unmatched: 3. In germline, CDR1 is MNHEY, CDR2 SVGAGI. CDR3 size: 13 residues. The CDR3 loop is CASRVDRDYGYTF. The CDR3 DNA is TGTGCCAGCAGAGTGGACAGGGACTATGGCTACACCTTC.

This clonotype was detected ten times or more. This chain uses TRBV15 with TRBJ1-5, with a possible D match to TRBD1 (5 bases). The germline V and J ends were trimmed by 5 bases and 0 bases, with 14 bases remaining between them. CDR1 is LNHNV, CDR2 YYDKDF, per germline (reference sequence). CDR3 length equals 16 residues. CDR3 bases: TGTGCCACCAGCCCTACACGGGGGTATAGCAATCAGCCCCAGCATTTT. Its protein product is CATSPTRGYSNQPQHF.

In DNA, the CDR3 is TGTGCCAGCACCTTAGCGGAACTATACAATGAGCAGTTCTTC. This codes for CASTLAELYNEQFF. The rearrangement uses TRBV6-2 or TRBV6-3 and TRBJ2-1, with a tentative D call TRBD2 (6 bases). The germline CDR1 and CDR2 sequences are MNHEY and SVGEGT. The CDR3 loop spans 14 amino acids. V lost 7 bases and J 4 bases, leaving 14 bases between the germline ends.

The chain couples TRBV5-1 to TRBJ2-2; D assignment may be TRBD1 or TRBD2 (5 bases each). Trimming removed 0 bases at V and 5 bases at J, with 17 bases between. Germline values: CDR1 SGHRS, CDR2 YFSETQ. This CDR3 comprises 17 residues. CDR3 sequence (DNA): TGCGCCAGCAGCTTGGCCAACTACCGAGAGGGGACCGGGGAGCTGTTTTTT. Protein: CASSLANYREGTGELFF. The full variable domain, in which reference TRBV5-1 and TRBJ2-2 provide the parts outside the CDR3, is KAGVTQTPRYLIKTRGQQVTLSCSPISGHRSVSWYQQTPGQGLQFLFEYFSETQRNKGNFPGRFSGRQFSNSRSEMNVSTLELGDSALYLCASSLANYREGTGELFFGEGSRLTVL.

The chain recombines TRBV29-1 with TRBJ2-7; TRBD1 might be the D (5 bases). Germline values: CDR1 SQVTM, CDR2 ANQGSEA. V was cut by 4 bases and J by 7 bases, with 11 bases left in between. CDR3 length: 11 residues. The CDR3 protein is CSVGWGDEQYF. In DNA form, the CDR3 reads TGCAGCGTTGGATGGGGCGATGAGCAGTACTTC.

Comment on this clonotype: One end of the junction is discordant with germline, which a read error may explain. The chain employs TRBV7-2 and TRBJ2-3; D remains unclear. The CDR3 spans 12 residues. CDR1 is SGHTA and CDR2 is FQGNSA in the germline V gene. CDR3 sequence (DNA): TGTGCCAGCAGCATAGCTACAGATACGCAGTATTTT. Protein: CASSIATDTQYF.

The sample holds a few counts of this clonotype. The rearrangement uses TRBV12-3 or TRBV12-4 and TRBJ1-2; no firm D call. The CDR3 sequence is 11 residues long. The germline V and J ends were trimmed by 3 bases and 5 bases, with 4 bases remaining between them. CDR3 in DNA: TGTGCCAGCAGTTTCGGATATGGCTACACCTTC. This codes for CASSFGYGYTF.

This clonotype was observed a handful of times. CDR3 sequence reads: CASSESGDRALAKNIQYF. The CDR3 DNA follows: TGTGCCAGCAGCGAGAGTGGTGACAGGGCCCTAGCCAAAAACATTCAGTACTTC. The rearrangement links TRBV7-9 to TRBJ2-4, with 7 positions matching TRBD1. The ends lost 5 bases at V and 0 bases at J; junction bases unmatched: 13. The CDR3 sequence is 18 residues long. CDR1 SEHNR and CDR2 FQNEAQ come from the germline V gene (reference sequence). The entire variable domain, with the rest obtained from reference TRBV7-9 and TRBJ2-4, is as follows: DTGVSQNPRHKITKRGQNVTFRCDPISEHNRLYWYRQTLGQGPEFLTYFQNEAQLEKSRLLSDRFSAERPKGSFSTLEIQRTEQGDSAMYLCASSESGDRALAKNIQYFGAGTRLSVL.

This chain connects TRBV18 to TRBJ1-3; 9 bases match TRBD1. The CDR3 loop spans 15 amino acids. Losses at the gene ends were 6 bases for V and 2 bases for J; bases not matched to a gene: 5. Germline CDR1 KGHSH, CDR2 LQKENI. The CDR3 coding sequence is TGTGCCAGCTCCCCAGGGACAGGGACTGGAAACACCATATATTTT. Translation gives CASSPGTGTGNTIYF.

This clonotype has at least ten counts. CDR3 bases: TGTGCCAGCAGCTTTTCTGGGGGAGGGGGCTCCTACAATGAGCAGTTCTTC. Residues: CASSFSGGGGSYNEQFF. The chain recombines TRBV7-9 with TRBJ2-1, with D tentatively TRBD2 (7 bases). CDR1 and CDR2 (germline): SEHNR, FQNEAQ (reference sequence). V shed 3 bases and J shed 0 bases, with 15 bases lying between them. CDR3 length equals 17 residues.

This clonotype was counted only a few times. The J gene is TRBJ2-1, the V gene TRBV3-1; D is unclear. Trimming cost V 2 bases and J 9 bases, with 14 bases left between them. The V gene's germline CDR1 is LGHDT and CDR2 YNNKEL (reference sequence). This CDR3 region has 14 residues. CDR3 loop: CASSQPTTIGEQFF. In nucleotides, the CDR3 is TGTGCCAGCAGCCAACCGACCACCATAGGTGAGCAGTTCTTC.

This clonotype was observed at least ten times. CDR3 protein: CASSRSGRNSYEQYF. For the CDR3, the DNA is TGTGCCAGCAGCCGTAGCGGGAGAAACTCCTACGAGCAGTACTTC. The rearrangement links TRBV12-3 or TRBV12-4 to TRBJ2-7; 9 positions match TRBD2. J lost 0 bases, V lost 6 bases, and 6 bases had no gene match. The CDR3 is 15 residues long.

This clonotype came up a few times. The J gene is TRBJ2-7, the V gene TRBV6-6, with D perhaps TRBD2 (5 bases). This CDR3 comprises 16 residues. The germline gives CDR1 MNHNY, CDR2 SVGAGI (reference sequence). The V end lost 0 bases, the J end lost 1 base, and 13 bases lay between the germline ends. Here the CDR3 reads CASSYSISSGSYEQYF. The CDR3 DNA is TGTGCCAGCAGTTACTCGATAAGTTCGGGATCCTACGAGCAGTACTTC.

The CDR3 nucleotides read TGTGCCAGCAGTTTACTTGGAAGGGTGACCGGGGAGCTGTTTTTT. Translation: CASSLLGRVTGELFF. J is TRBJ2-2 and V is TRBV12-3 or TRBV12-4, with unresolved D. The CDR3 length is 15 residues. V lost 2 bases, J lost 5 bases, and 12 bases lay in between.

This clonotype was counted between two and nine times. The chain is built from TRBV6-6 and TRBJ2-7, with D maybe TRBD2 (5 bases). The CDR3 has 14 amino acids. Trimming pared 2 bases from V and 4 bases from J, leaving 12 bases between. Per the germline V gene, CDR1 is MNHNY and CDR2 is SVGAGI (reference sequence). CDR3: CASSYGEGPYEQYF. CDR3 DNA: TGTGCCAGCAGTTACGGAGAGGGCCCATACGAGCAGTACTTC.

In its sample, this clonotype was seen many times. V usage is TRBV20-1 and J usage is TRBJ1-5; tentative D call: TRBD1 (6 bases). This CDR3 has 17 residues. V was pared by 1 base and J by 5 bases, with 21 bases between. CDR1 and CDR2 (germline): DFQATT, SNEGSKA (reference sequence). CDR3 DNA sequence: TGCAGTGCTAGAGCCCCCAGAGGATGGGACAACCATCAGCCCCAGCATTTT. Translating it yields CSARAPRGWDNHQPQHF.

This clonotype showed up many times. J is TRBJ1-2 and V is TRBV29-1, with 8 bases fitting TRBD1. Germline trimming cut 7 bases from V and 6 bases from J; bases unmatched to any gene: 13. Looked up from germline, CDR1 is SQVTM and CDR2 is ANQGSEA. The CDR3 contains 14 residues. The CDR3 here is CSDDGQGGGDGYTF. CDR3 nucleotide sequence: TGCAGCGATGACGGACAGGGCGGCGGAGATGGCTACACCTTC.

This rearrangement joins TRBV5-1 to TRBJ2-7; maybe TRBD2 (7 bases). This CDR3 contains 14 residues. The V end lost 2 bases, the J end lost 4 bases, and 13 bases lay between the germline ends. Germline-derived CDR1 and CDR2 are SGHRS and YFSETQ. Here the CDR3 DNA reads TGCGCCAGCAGCTTCGATAGGGGGGGATACGAGCAGTACTTC. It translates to CASSFDRGGYEQYF.

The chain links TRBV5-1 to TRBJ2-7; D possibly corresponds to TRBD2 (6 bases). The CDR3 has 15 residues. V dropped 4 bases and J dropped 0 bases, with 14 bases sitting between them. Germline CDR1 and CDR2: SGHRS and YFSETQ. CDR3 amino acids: CASSRGTGSSYEQYF. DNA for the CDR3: TGCGCCAGCAGCCGGGGGACGGGAAGCTCCTACGAGCAGTACTTC.

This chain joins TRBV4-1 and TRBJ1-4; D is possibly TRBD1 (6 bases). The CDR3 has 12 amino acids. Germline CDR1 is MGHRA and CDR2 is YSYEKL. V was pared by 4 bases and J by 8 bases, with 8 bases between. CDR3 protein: CASSPDREKLFF. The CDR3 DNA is TGCGCCAGCAGCCCAGACAGGGAAAAACTGTTTTTT.

The CDR3 coding sequence is TGTGCCAGCAGCGGGGCGGGAGGATCCTACAATGAGCAGTTCTTC. Protein product: CASSGAGGSYNEQFF. The V call is TRBV11-2, the J call TRBJ2-1, with 8 positions matching TRBD2. Germline CDR1 and CDR2: SGHAT and FQNNGV. The trim removed 5 bases at V and 1 base at J, leaving 4 bases unmatched. The CDR3 extends over 15 amino acids.